This T cell receptor beta chain was found in a study of blood T cell repertoires in COVID-19 (dated by TCRdb to about 2020). Regarding the study in general: Samples from collaborators originated in the United States, Italy and Spain and spanned both the acute and convalescent phases of COVID-19. The prospective study material was composed of cDNA or gDNA derived from T cells, B-cell-depleted T cells, or PBMCs. The dataset comprised deeply sampled blood TCRbeta repertoires from subjects exposed to, actively infected with, or recovered from COVID-19. The repertoires were released in a freely available public database meant as a resource for research on the immune response to SARS-CoV-2. Samples were obtained from the ongoing ImmuneRACE study (first 160 participants) and from about 1,300 subjects provided by 6 global collaborators. A de-identified subject ID, COVID-19 status, age in years and sex were almost always included in the sample metadata. Where available, HLA class I and class II types were obtained from metadata supplied by the sample provider rather than from assay-based typing. Paper-wide results and their limitations: Clinical and demographic metadata were provided uncurated, with the amount varying by source and participant.

With respect to this clone: What this receptor recognizes is not known. The sample holds no much larger clone one base away, and base qualities are not on file.

Each collaborating institution followed its own protocols to collect whole blood in K2EDTA tubes. Collaborator samples were shipped for TCRbeta analysis as frozen whole blood, isolated PBMCs, or DNA extracted from either sample type. Inclusive of the bounding cysteine and phenylalanine, the CDR3 is 17 residues long. Solely the CDR3 DNA is kept, with 51 bases framed from the first base. The junction shows trimming of 1 base on V and 7 bases on J, and the gene matches do not reach 9 bases of it. The germline V gene encodes CDR1 LGHNA and CDR2 YNFKEQ. TCRbeta CDR3 regions were amplified from genomic DNA by means of the immunoSEQ Assay, a bias-controlled multiplex PCR. The source study handled its data this way. Nucleated cell counts per sample were estimated from amplification of reference gene primers within the assay. To quantify the absolute abundance of each unique TCRbeta CDR3 rearrangement, sequence reads were collapsed and filtered. For each sample, productive Simpson clonality was calculated as the square root of Simpson's diversity index across productive rearrangements. Imported from immuneACCESS, the table was reduced by TCRdb to in-frame sequences with V and J called. These copies leave out some clones; in studies compared against another copy, an unresolved V gene accounts for under half, and the cause of the remainder is not known. V and J calls and clone size follow that table, whereas D and trimming were derived from the DNA. This sample comprises over 100,000 clones, less than 90% of them detected only once. The biggest ten clones account for 4.5% to 6% of the sample.

The chain is encoded by TRBV4-2 joined to TRBJ2-1; 11 of the junction bases match TRBD2. The source material was peripheral blood. The source is a human donor in a cohort sampled during active COVID-19. The sequenced DNA is TGTGCCAGCAGCCAAGGGGTAGCGGGGGGGCCGGGAAATGAGCAGTTCTTC. Its translation is CASSQGVAGGPGNEQFF.